These T cell receptor beta chains were read from a single sample in a study of shared clonotypes between healthy human individuals. TCRdb keeps only in-frame clones here, not all; method: immunoSEQ multiplex PCR. This table holds a few million clones, roughly 90% found once. The source material was naive CD4+ T cells from PBMCs. The origin of the receptors is a man aged 18 to 30 in good health. Some clones in this sample may be carry-over from other donors' samples. The CDR3 runs from the conserved cysteine through the conserved F or W. D genes are given only for firm matches. Clone size is not always given. Where it is, it says once, few, many or a class for expanded clones.

V gene: TRBV9; D gene: -; CDR3 length: 14; clone size: -; J gene: TRBJ2-7; CDR3 protein: CASSISPIGPEQYF; CDR3 DNA: TGTGCCAGCAGCATTTCCCCTATAGGACCCGAGCAGTACTTC
V gene: TRBV4-2; D gene: TRBD2; CDR3 length: 14; clone size: -; J gene: TRBJ2-7; CDR3 protein: CASSQGTSGYEQYF; CDR3 DNA: TGTGCCAGCAGCCAAGGGACTAGCGGGTACGAGCAGTACTTC
V gene: TRBV21-1; D gene: -; CDR3 length: 17; clone size: -; J gene: TRBJ2-3; CDR3 protein: CASSNWGDRERTDTQYF; CDR3 DNA: TGTGCCAGCAGCAATTGGGGGGACAGGGAACGCACAGATACGCAGTATTTT
V gene: TRBV5-1; D gene: TRBD1; CDR3 length: 15; clone size: once; J gene: TRBJ2-3; CDR3 protein: CASSFDRVETDTQYF; CDR3 DNA: TGCGCCAGCAGCTTCGACAGGGTTGAAACAGATACGCAGTATTTT
V gene: TRBV7-8; D gene: -; CDR3 length: 16; clone size: -; J gene: TRBJ2-3; CDR3 protein: CASSVLLGASTDTQYF; CDR3 DNA: TGTGCCAGCAGCGTACTGTTGGGAGCTAGCACAGATACGCAGTATTTT
V gene: TRBV7-2; D gene: -; CDR3 length: 12; clone size: -; J gene: TRBJ1-2; CDR3 protein: CASSFSVGGYTF; CDR3 DNA: TGTGCCAGCAGCTTTAGCGTCGGTGGCTACACCTTC
V gene: TRBV28; D gene: TRBD1; CDR3 length: 16; clone size: once; J gene: TRBJ1-3; CDR3 protein: CASSRDSGLSGNTIYF; CDR3 DNA: TGTGCCAGCTCGAGGGACAGCGGCCTTTCTGGAAACACCATATATTTT
V gene: TRBV5-6; D gene: -; CDR3 length: 17; clone size: -; J gene: TRBJ2-5; CDR3 protein: CASSLFFLAHPQETQYF; CDR3 DNA: TGTGCCAGCAGCTTGTTTTTTCTAGCTCACCCACAAGAGACCCAGTACTTC
V gene: TRBV5-5; D gene: -; CDR3 length: 15; clone size: -; J gene: TRBJ2-7; CDR3 protein: CASNERGTRLREQYF; CDR3 DNA: TGTGCCAGCAACGAGAGAGGGACCCGCCTTCGGGAGCAGTACTTC
V gene: TRBV4-1; D gene: -; CDR3 length: 16; clone size: few; J gene: TRBJ1-5; CDR3 protein: CASSQAARIGNQPQHF; CDR3 DNA: TGCGCCAGCAGCCAGGCAGCACGGATCGGGAATCAGCCCCAGCATTTT
V gene: TRBV28; D gene: -; CDR3 length: 14; clone size: once; J gene: TRBJ2-7; CDR3 protein: CASTVRAGEHEQYF; CDR3 DNA: TGTGCCAGCACCGTAAGGGCAGGGGAACACGAGCAGTACTTC
V gene: TRBV19; D gene: -; CDR3 length: 15; clone size: few; J gene: TRBJ1-2; CDR3 protein: CASRALPGQGYGYTF; CDR3 DNA: TGTGCCAGTAGGGCCCTCCCGGGGCAGGGCTATGGCTACACCTTC
V gene: TRBV11-2; D gene: TRBD2; CDR3 length: 15; clone size: -; J gene: TRBJ2-7; CDR3 protein: CASSPRGGIGYEQYF; CDR3 DNA: TGTGCCAGCAGCCCCCGGGGGGGCATCGGGTACGAGCAGTACTTC
V gene: TRBV4-2; D gene: TRBD2; CDR3 length: 16; clone size: once; J gene: TRBJ2-2; CDR3 protein: CASSHPAGGRTGELFF; CDR3 DNA: TGTGCCAGCAGCCACCCCGCGGGAGGAAGAACCGGGGAGCTGTTTTTT
V gene: TRBV10-3; D gene: TRBD1; CDR3 length: 13; clone size: -; J gene: TRBJ1-2; CDR3 protein: CAIRGQGAGGYTF; CDR3 DNA: TGTGCCATCAGGGGACAGGGGGCTGGTGGCTACACCTTC
V gene: TRBV5-1; D gene: TRBD1; CDR3 length: 14; clone size: -; J gene: TRBJ1-1; CDR3 protein: CASSPTGGTAEAFF; CDR3 DNA: TGCGCCAGCAGCCCGACAGGGGGGACGGCTGAAGCTTTCTTT
V gene: TRBV4-1; D gene: -; CDR3 length: 15; clone size: -; J gene: TRBJ1-4; CDR3 protein: CASSQERTSNEKLFF; CDR3 DNA: TGCGCCAGCAGCCAAGAAAGGACCTCTAATGAAAAACTGTTTTTT
V gene: TRBV27; D gene: -; CDR3 length: 12; clone size: -; J gene: TRBJ1-2; CDR3 protein: CASSSTHLTYTF; CDR3 DNA: TGTGCCAGCAGTTCCACTCACTTAACCTACACCTTC
V gene: TRBV5-1; D gene: TRBD1; CDR3 length: 15; clone size: -; J gene: TRBJ2-2; CDR3 protein: CASSLQGTNTGELFF; CDR3 DNA: TGCGCCAGCAGCCTACAGGGGACGAACACCGGGGAGCTGTTTTTT
V gene: TRBV6-6; D gene: -; CDR3 length: 15; clone size: -; J gene: TRBJ1-2; CDR3 protein: CASSYEGVSSYGYTF; CDR3 DNA: TGTGCCAGCAGTTACGAGGGGGTATCTTCATATGGCTACACCTTC